This entry is about one T cell receptor (beta chain). Its antigen is not known. The data derive from a study of response to subunit inactivated influenza vaccine. Study-wide findings and caveats: It was suggested by the authors that few new T cells are recruited by each seasonal influenza vaccination.

In germline, CDR1 is SGHDN, CDR2 FVKESK. The CDR3 extends over 15 amino acids. The V gene lost 2 bases and the J gene lost 3 bases, with 10 bases spanning the gap. Via MiXCR, TCRdb re-called the RT-PCR reads, giving one row per CDR3 protein. This sample has 650,000 to 800,000 distinct CDR3 sequences; roughly 13% occur once, and the top ten carry 6.5% to 8.5%. The rearrangement links TRBV14 to TRBJ2-2; a weak D match, TRBD1 (5 bases). The material sequenced was PBMCs from blood, taken roughly 2 weeks before vaccination. This receptor was identified in a man in his forties or fifties who received an inactivated influenza vaccine. CDR3 sequence: CASSQLDTYTGELFF. CDR3 sequence (DNA): TGTGCCAGCAGCCAATTGGACACATACACCGGGGAGCTGTTTTTT. Full variable domain (rest looked up from reference TRBV14 and TRBJ2-2): EAGVTQFPSHSVIEKGQTVTLRCDPISGHDNLYWYRRVMGKEIKFLLHFVKESKQDESGMPNNRFLAERTGGTYSTLKVQPAELEDSGVYFCASSQLDTYTGELFFGEGSRLTVL.